Listed here are 31 T cell receptor beta chains from one sample, sequenced in a study of T cell repertoires in cytomegalovirus infection. No cognate antigen is known for these TCRs. TCRdb reprocessed the reads via MiXCR and lists one record per CDR3 protein. The sample lists around 69,000 distinct CDR3 sequences, roughly 20% occurring once. The material sequenced was CD8+ T cells from cultured PBMCs, taken from culture after CMV antigen stimulation. Receptors were obtained from a human donor in good health (CMV status not recorded). Some clones in this sample may be carry-over from other donors' samples.

This clonotype came up once. The chain links TRBV12-3 or TRBV12-4 to TRBJ1-1; D remains ambiguous. The germline V and J ends were trimmed by 2 bases and 7 bases, with 5 bases remaining between them. CDR3 length: 11 amino acids. CDR3: CASSLRFEAFF. The CDR3 bases are TGTGCCAGCAGTTTAAGGTTTGAAGCTTTCTTT.

The chain joins TRBV7-8 to TRBJ1-5, with D tentatively TRBD1 (5 bases). The CDR3 contains 15 residues. V lost 1 base and J 4 bases, leaving 11 bases between the germline ends. CDR1 SGHVS and CDR2 FQNEAQ come from the germline V gene. The CDR3 loop is CASSLGAGHNQPQHF. CDR3 nucleotide sequence: TGTGCCAGCAGCTTAGGGGCAGGGCATAATCAGCCCCAGCATTTT. The whole variable domain, filled in from reference TRBV7-8 and TRBJ1-5, reads GAGVSQSPRYKVAKRGQDVALRCDPISGHVSLFWYQQALGQGPEFLTYFQNEAQLDKSGLPSDRFFAERPEGSVSTLKIQRTQQEDSAVYLCASSLGAGHNQPQHFGDGTRLSIL.

V usage is TRBV7-2 and J usage is TRBJ2-2, with TRBD1 matching over 7 bases. The CDR3 is 16 residues long. Trimming removed 5 bases from V and 1 base from J; junction bases left unmatched: 7. The germline V gene has CDR1 SGHTA and CDR2 FQGNSA. The CDR3: CASSVPGQQNTGELFF. The CDR3 coding sequence is TGTGCCAGCAGCGTACCGGGACAGCAGAACACCGGGGAGCTGTTTTTT.

This clonotype was seen only a few times. The gene calls are TRBV7-8 and TRBJ1-6; 7 nucleotides align to TRBD1. This CDR3 is 14 amino acids long. CDR1 and CDR2 (germline): SGHVS, FQNEAQ. With 5 bases clipped from V and 9 bases from J, the junction kept 7 bases outside the gene matches. The CDR3 reads CASSLQGDPSPLHF. As DNA, the CDR3 is TGTGCCAGCAGCCTCCAGGGGGATCCTTCACCCCTCCACTTT.

This clonotype appeared a few times. The rearrangement links TRBV7-6 to TRBJ1-4; D is undetermined. The CDR3 is 14 amino acids. Trimming shortened V by 5 bases and J by 6 bases, and 13 bases separated the two germline ends. Germline CDR1 SGHVS, CDR2 FNYEAQ. CDR3 nucleotide sequence: TGTGCCAGCAGCCAAAGAGGGAGAGATGAAAAACTGTTTTTT. This translates into CASSQRGRDEKLFF.

This rearrangement joins TRBV9 to TRBJ2-3; TRBD2 aligns across 7 bases. The CDR3 extends over 16 amino acids. J gave up 0 bases and V 4 bases, and 8 bases lay outside the gene matches. Germline CDR1 reads SGDLS; CDR2 reads YYNGEE. The CDR3 DNA sequence: TGTGCCAGCAGCTCAGGGACTACAACTAGCACAGATACGCAGTATTTT. As protein: CASSSGTTTSTDTQYF.

This clonotype was seen only a few times. The chain is built from TRBV7-2 and TRBJ1-1; D remains ambiguous. This CDR3 comprises 13 residues. Germline V gene lookup returns CDR1 SGHTA and CDR2 FQGNSA. The V gene lost 2 bases and the J gene lost 1 base, with 5 bases spanning the gap. The DNA for the CDR3 is TGTGCCAGCAGCTTATTAAGGAACACTGAAGCTTTCTTT. This sequence encodes CASSLLRNTEAFF.

This chain joins TRBV7-3 and TRBJ2-3, with 8 bases matching TRBD2. The CDR3 runs 15 residues. V gave up 5 bases and J gave up 4 bases; unmatched junction bases: 8. Germline values: CDR1 SGHTA, CDR2 FQGTGA. The CDR3 here is CASSPPGGGPDTQYF. The CDR3 bases are TGTGCCAGCAGCCCCCCAGGCGGGGGGCCAGATACGCAGTATTTT.

The V and J genes are TRBV28 and TRBJ2-7; TRBD1 is a possible D gene (6 bases). The CDR3 is made up of 14 amino acids. With 5 bases removed from V and 3 bases from J, the gap between germline ends came to 14 bases. The germline gives CDR1 MDHEN, CDR2 SYDVKM. The CDR3 loop is CASSDGQLFYEQYF. DNA of the CDR3: TGTGCCAGCAGTGACGGACAGTTATTCTACGAGCAGTACTTC. Variable domain in full (rest from reference TRBV28 and TRBJ2-7): DVKVTQSSRYLVKRTGEKVFLECVQDMDHENMFWYRQDPGLGLRLIYFSYDVKMKEKGDIPEGYSVSREKKERFSLILESASTNQTSMYLCASSDGQLFYEQYFGPGTRLTVT.

This chain connects TRBV5-8 to TRBJ1-4, with D hard to call. Germline V gene sequence: CDR1 SGHTS, CDR2 YDEGEE. Trimming shortened V by 0 bases and J by 2 bases, and 8 bases separated the two germline ends. There are 15 residues in the CDR3. CDR3 sequence: CASSLEGMTNEKLFF. The CDR3 DNA is TGTGCCAGCAGCTTGGAAGGGATGACTAATGAAAAACTGTTTTTT.

This clonotype was seen only a few times. The chain carries TRBV7-2 and TRBJ1-1; no definite D call. The CDR3 has 13 residues. Germline V gene lookup returns CDR1 SGHTA and CDR2 FQGNSA. The ends were cut back, 0 bases at V and 6 bases at J, with 8 bases in the middle. The CDR3 region has the DNA TGTGCCAGCAGCTTAGCGCTGGGCGCTGAAGCTTTCTTT. Its translation is CASSLALGAEAFF.

The V call is TRBV12-3 or TRBV12-4, the J call TRBJ2-4; 10 nucleotides align to TRBD1. CDR3 size: 18 residues. V lost 5 bases to trimming and J lost 4 bases; unmatched junction nucleotides: 14. DNA of the CDR3: TGTGCCAGCAGTCCCGGTCCCCGGGACAGGGGTAAAAAAAACATTCAGTACTTC. This sequence encodes CASSPGPRDRGKKNIQYF.

The V call is TRBV6-5, the J call TRBJ2-1, with TRBD2 matching 10 bases. The CDR3 extends over 15 amino acids. Looked up from germline, CDR1 is MNHEY and CDR2 is SVGAGI. V gave up 5 bases and J gave up 7 bases; unmatched junction bases: 8. As DNA, the CDR3 is TGTGCCAGCAGTGACGGACTAGCGGTTCGTAATGAGCAGTTCTTC. Protein product: CASSDGLAVRNEQFF.

This clonotype occurred many times. The chain is built from TRBV6-1 and TRBJ2-7; tentatively, D is TRBD1 or TRBD2 (6 bases each). V lost 0 bases and J 6 bases, leaving 18 bases between the germline ends. From germline, CDR1 is MNHNS and CDR2 SASEGT. The CDR3 sequence is 16 residues long. The CDR3: CASSEAVGTGAAEQYF. The CDR3 nucleotides read TGTGCCAGCAGTGAAGCGGTCGGGACGGGGGCCGCCGAGCAGTACTTC.

The V call is TRBV7-9, the J call TRBJ1-1, with a weak D call TRBD1 (6 bases). Per germline, CDR1 SEHNR and CDR2 FQNEAQ (reference sequence). Trimming took 1 base from V and 0 from J, leaving 15 bases between them. The CDR3 has 17 amino acids. The CDR3 DNA follows: TGTGCCAGCAGCTTAGAGCCAGGGGAGAAGGTGAACACTGAAGCTTTCTTT. Its translation is CASSLEPGEKVNTEAFF.

Written as DNA, the CDR3 is TGTGCCACCAGCCCAAGACGGGGAGGATATGGCTACACCTTC. Amino acid sequence: CATSPRRGGYGYTF. V gene TRBV15 combines with J gene TRBJ1-2; D is unresolved. CDR1 is LNHNV and CDR2 is YYDKDF in the germline V gene (reference sequence). V was clipped by 5 bases and J by 5 bases, with 15 bases between them. The CDR3 spans 14 residues. Using reference TRBV15 and TRBJ1-2 for the parts outside the CDR3, the full variable domain is DAMVIQNPRYQVTQFGKPVTLSCSQTLNHNVMYWYQQKSSQAPKLLFHYYDKDFNNEADTPDNFQSRRPNTSFCFLDIRSPGLGDTAMYLCATSPRRGGYGYTFGSGTRLTVV.

This clonotype was seen a handful of times. The chain has TRBV7-2 and TRBJ2-3, with 10 bases identical to TRBD2. Germline V gene lookup returns CDR1 SGHTA and CDR2 FQGNSA. V shed 5 bases and J 1 base; nucleotides not matched to a gene: 6. The CDR3 covers 16 residues. The CDR3 region has the DNA TGTGCCAGCAGCATGTACCTAGCGGGGGGCACAGATACGCAGTATTTT. This sequence encodes CASSMYLAGGTDTQYF.

The chain links TRBV19 to TRBJ2-1; TRBD2 matches 9 bases. Germline CDR1 LNHDA, CDR2 SQIVND (reference sequence). The CDR3 extends over 15 amino acids. Germline trimming cut 5 bases from V and 3 bases from J; bases unmatched to any gene: 5. The CDR3 DNA follows: TGTGCCAGTAGTCGACTAGCGGAGCTCTACAATGAGCAGTTCTTC. This translates into CASSRLAELYNEQFF.

The J gene is TRBJ2-1, the V gene TRBV7-2; possible D gene TRBD1, 5 bases. Per germline, CDR1 SGHTA and CDR2 FQGNSA. Trimming removed 1 base from V and 0 bases from J, with 7 bases in between. The CDR3 contains 15 residues. CDR3 region: CASSLVGPSYNEQFF. In DNA form, the CDR3 reads TGTGCCAGCAGCTTAGTGGGGCCCTCCTACAATGAGCAGTTCTTC.

The chain links TRBV7-2 to TRBJ1-1, with TRBD1 identical over 8 bases. The CDR3 runs 16 residues. Trimming removed 5 bases from V and 4 bases from J; junction bases left unmatched: 12. Germline-derived CDR1 and CDR2 are SGHTA and FQGNSA. DNA for the CDR3: TGTGCCAGCAGCCTCCACGACAGGGGATTGGCCACTGAAGCTTTCTTT. Protein sequence: CASSLHDRGLATEAFF.

This clonotype was counted a few times. The rearrangement links TRBV4-2 to TRBJ1-6, with TRBD1 as a possible D gene (6 bases). Trimming removed 0 bases at V and 9 bases at J, with 15 bases between. This CDR3 comprises 16 residues. The germline V gene encodes CDR1 LGHNA and CDR2 YNFKEQ. The CDR3 here is CASSQDVAGQLSPLHF. CDR3 in DNA: TGTGCCAGCAGCCAAGATGTCGCCGGACAGCTTTCACCCCTCCACTTT.

In regard to this clonotype: One junction end does not reproduce the germline sequence, and a read error may be involved. The rearrangement links TRBV12-3 or TRBV12-4 to TRBJ1-2; unclear D gene. The CDR3 is 16 amino acids. The DNA of the CDR3 is TGTGCCAGCAGTTTAGGAGAACGGACTATTGGCTATGGCTTCACCTTC. Amino acid sequence: CASSLGERTIGYGFTF.

The chain uses TRBV30 and TRBJ1-6, with 9 bases identical to TRBD1. Germline CDR1 reads GTSNPN; CDR2 reads SVGIG (reference sequence). The CDR3 is 14 amino acids. After removal of 3 bases from V and 10 bases from J, the junction contained 7 bases not matched to a gene. The CDR3 region has the DNA TGTGCCTGGAGCACCGGGACAGGGTTATCACCCCTCCACTTT. It encodes CAWSTGTGLSPLHF.

This clonotype was seen more than once but under ten times. The chain employs TRBV6-1 and TRBJ1-1; D remains ambiguous. The CDR3 extends over 14 amino acids. Germline CDR1 reads MNHNS; CDR2 reads SASEGT. V shed 2 bases and J shed 6 bases, with 13 bases lying between them. CDR3 amino acids: CASSELMISAEAFF. The CDR3 region has the DNA TGTGCCAGCAGTGAATTGATGATATCAGCTGAAGCTTTCTTT.

The V call is TRBV4-1, the J call TRBJ2-7, with 9 bases fitting TRBD1. In germline, CDR1 is MGHRA, CDR2 YSYEKL. The CDR3 consists of 15 residues. J was trimmed by 2 bases and V by 0 bases; bases with no gene match: 2. This chain's CDR3 is CASSQEGQGTYEQYF. CDR3 nucleotide sequence: TGCGCCAGCAGCCAAGAGGGACAGGGTACCTACGAGCAGTACTTC.

The J gene is TRBJ1-4, the V gene TRBV7-9; D possibly corresponds to TRBD1 (6 bases). The germline V gene encodes CDR1 SEHNR and CDR2 FQNEAQ (reference sequence). V lost 6 bases to trimming and J lost 4 bases, with 15 bases between them. The CDR3 consists of 15 residues. The CDR3: CASSSPQGSNEKLFF. The CDR3 nucleotides are TGTGCCAGCAGTTCCCCCCAGGGGAGTAATGAAAAACTGTTTTTT. The full variable domain, completed using reference TRBV7-9 and TRBJ1-4, is DTGVSQNPRHKITKRGQNVTFRCDPISEHNRLYWYRQTLGQGPEFLTYFQNEAQLEKSRLLSDRFSAERPKGSFSTLEIQRTEQGDSAMYLCASSSPQGSNEKLFFGSGTQLSVL.

In its sample, this clonotype was seen a few times. This sequence joins TRBV7-9 and TRBJ1-1; D gene unclear. The CDR3 covers 12 residues. CDR1 and CDR2 (germline): SEHNR, FQNEAQ (reference sequence). The V gene lost 4 bases and the J gene lost 6 bases, with 9 bases spanning the gap. The CDR3 protein is CASSSPLPEAFF. Written as DNA, the CDR3 is TGTGCCAGCAGCTCTCCCCTCCCTGAAGCTTTCTTT.

This clonotype has a handful of counts. The gene calls are TRBV7-6 and TRBJ2-1; 7 bases align to TRBD1. The CDR3 extends over 13 amino acids. Germline values: CDR1 SGHVS, CDR2 FNYEAQ. V lost 1 base, J lost 8 bases, and 2 bases stayed unmatched. The CDR3 reads CASSLEQGYEQFF. The CDR3 nucleotides are TGTGCCAGCAGCTTAGAACAGGGGTATGAGCAGTTCTTC.

V is TRBV6-2 or TRBV6-3 and J is TRBJ2-3; D is uncertain. V lost 5 bases to trimming and J lost 1 base, with 10 bases between them. Germline CDR1 reads MNHEY; CDR2 reads SVGEGT. The CDR3 is 14 amino acids. Here the CDR3 DNA reads TGTGCCAGCAGTCCCCGCAGCGGCACAGATACGCAGTATTTT. This sequence encodes CASSPRSGTDTQYF.

This clonotype was seen a handful of times. J is TRBJ1-1 and V is TRBV2; no definite D call. The CDR3 extends over 13 amino acids. Germline V gene data show CDR1 as SNHLY and CDR2 as FYNNEI. V shed 2 bases and J shed 1 base, with 5 bases lying between them. In nucleotides, the CDR3 is TGTGCCAGCAGTGAATGGAGGAACACTGAAGCTTTCTTT. Amino acid sequence: CASSEWRNTEAFF.

This sequence joins TRBV7-9 and TRBJ2-5; D gene uncertain. The CDR3 sequence is 13 residues long. Germline V lookup: CDR1 SEHNR, CDR2 FQNEAQ (reference sequence). V lost 3 bases and J 5 bases, leaving 10 bases between the germline ends. CDR3 nucleotides: TGTGCCAGCAGCTTTAACGTACCGGAGACCCAGTACTTC. Translated, it gives CASSFNVPETQYF.